The source of this T cell receptor beta chain is a study of Ad26.COV2.S vaccination and SARS-CoV-2 variants (dated by TCRdb to the early 2020s). About the investigation overall: Vaccine-arm donors were drawn from COV1001, a multicentre, randomized, double-blind, placebo-controlled phase I-IIa trial of Ad26.COV2.S in healthy adults. Trial participants were randomized into five groups of five: low-dose or high-dose Ad26.COV2.S given once or twice, or placebo on both occasions. The TCR-sequenced set comprised approximately 32 samples: some 20 Ad26.COV2.S vaccine recipients, 5 placebo recipients and 8 SARS-CoV-2 convalescent individuals. Ad26.COV2.S was given intramuscularly at 5x10^10 or 1x10^11 viral particles, as a single shot or as two shots 56 days apart. Sequencing of the TCRbeta repertoire served to evaluate the specificity and breadth of SARS-CoV-2-reactive T cell receptors following Ad26.COV2.S vaccination. Investigators did not know the trial group allocation while performing experiments and assessing outcomes.

Read against the paper, the sample's treatment or condition label means: over 15 received Ad26.COV2.S at low or high dose, single or two shots; about 5 received placebo; per-sample allocation not given. Repertoires of vaccine and placebo recipients were sequenced from samples taken on day 63 after the first injection. Cohort 1b enrolled 25 to 30 adults aged 18-55 years at a single site in Boston, USA, between 29 July and 7 August 2020. Ad26.COV2.S was a replication-incompetent adenovirus type 26 vector that expressed a prefusion-stabilized SARS-CoV-2 spike protein derived from the original Wuhan strain. The investigation overall reported the following: Substantial breadth of spike-specific CD8+ and CD4+ T cell responses was reported after vaccination. The authors noted that total T cell responses may have been underestimated by the TCR breadth and depth analyses. Vaccine and placebo recipients had comparable non-spike TCR breadth, which fits with the vaccine containing only spike. The study was not powered for comparison of responses between vaccine doses or regimens. Compared with placebo recipients, Ad26.COV2.S recipients showed higher spike-specific TCR breadth (P = 0.0014).

CDR1 and CDR2 are drawn from the germline V gene: SGHRS, YFSETQ. The CDR3 goes from the cysteine to the phenylalanine over 13 residues. Kept here is only the CDR3 DNA, which spans 39 bases and is read in frame from base 1. V ends up 4 bases short and J 2 bases short, with an unmatched junction base count of 2. In regard to this clone: The antigen it recognizes is unknown. Nothing much larger sits one base from this clone, and base qualities are not available.

The immunoSEQ Assay was the method used to sequence TCRbeta CDR3 regions. After extraction, genomic DNA underwent amplification by bias-controlled multiplex PCR, followed by high-throughput sequencing. Per the authors' processing: To quantify the absolute abundance of every unique TCRbeta CDR3 region, sequences were collapsed and filtered. T cell fraction was estimated by normalization of TCRbeta template counts to usable DNA, with usable DNA being measured through amplification of reference genes present in all nucleated cells. Repertoire TCRs were annotated as SARS-CoV-2-specific by exact matching of V gene, CDR3 amino acid sequence and J gene to a known reactive TCR set. MIRA supplied the reference SARS-CoV-2 TCR set, which was filtered for enrichment in COVID-19-positive ImmuneCODE repertoires so that public or cross-reactive TCRs were removed. Based on the MIRA antigens, annotated TCRs were further analysed at the level of specific ORF or position within ORF. Depth was the summed frequency of annotated unique rearrangements, while breadth was defined as annotated unique rearrangements over total unique productive rearrangements. Group comparisons of TCR breadth used two-sided Wilcoxon rank-sum tests. TCRdb retrieved this table from immuneACCESS and kept in-frame rearrangements only. Not all clones are present; in checked studies, unresolved V genes account for under half, and no reason is known for the remainder. Clone size and V and J calls were adopted from that table, with D and trimming inferred from the DNA. In this sample the table shows about 680,000 clones, 89% of which occur a single time. Roughly 1.5% of the sample lies in the top ten.

This receptor was identified in a person between 18 and 60 years old who received the Ad26.COV2.S COVID-19 vaccine or a placebo. The input for sequencing was peripheral blood, taken in a trial of Ad26.COV2.S vaccine versus placebo. This sequence uses TRBV5-1 and TRBJ2-7; 8 nucleotides in the junction match TRBD1. The CDR3 has the sequence CASSLQGAYEQYF. The nucleotides are TGCGCCAGCAGCCTACAGGGGGCCTACGAGCAGTACTTC.